The 29 T cell receptor beta chains below all came from one sample that was sequenced in a study of blood T cell repertoires in COVID-19. Only in-frame clones appear in the TCRdb table, and some are missing; sequencing was by immunoSEQ multiplex PCR. The sample lists about 99,000 clones; more than 80% were seen once. The source material was peripheral blood. Receptors originate from a man aged 55 to 70 with acute or convalescent COVID-19.

The rearrangement uses TRBV5-4 and TRBJ2-5, with 8 bases fitting TRBD1. J was trimmed by 6 bases and V by 4 bases; bases with no gene match: 11. The CDR3 has 15 residues. The germline V gene encodes CDR1 SGHNT and CDR2 YYREEE (reference sequence). As DNA, the CDR3 is TGTGCCAGCAGCCAGGAACGCAGGGGGCCGAAGACCCAGTACTTC. It translates to CASSQERRGPKTQYF.

This chain links TRBV10-3 with TRBJ2-5, with 7 bases that match TRBD1. V lost 6 bases to trimming and J lost 0 bases; unmatched junction nucleotides: 7. In germline, CDR1 is ENHRY, CDR2 SYGVKD. The CDR3 sequence is 15 residues long. The CDR3 sequence is CAIRSDRVYQETQYF. For the CDR3, the DNA is TGTGCCATCAGGTCCGACAGGGTCTACCAAGAGACCCAGTACTTC.

This chain joins TRBV6-2 or TRBV6-3 and TRBJ2-2, with 13 bases identical to TRBD2. The CDR3 spans 17 residues. Germline assignment: CDR1 MNHEY and CDR2 SVGEGT. The V gene end was trimmed by 0 bases and the J gene end by 7 bases; junction bases not matched to a gene: 5. The CDR3 bases are TGTGCCAGCAGTTACTCCACTAGCGGGAGGGCCCACGGGGAGCTGTTTTTT. This sequence encodes CASSYSTSGRAHGELFF.

This clone is a singleton in its sample. J is TRBJ2-2 and V is TRBV11-2; D is uncertain. The CDR3 loop spans 14 amino acids. Per germline, CDR1 SGHAT and CDR2 FQNNGV. The V gene lost 1 base and the J gene lost 7 bases, with 10 bases spanning the gap. The CDR3 here is CASSLGAGFGELFF. CDR3 DNA: TGTGCCAGCAGCTTAGGGGCTGGGTTCGGGGAGCTGTTTTTT.

The CDR3 loop reads CASSSGTVMNTEAFF. The CDR3 DNA is TGTGCCAGCAGCTCAGGGACAGTTATGAACACTGAAGCTTTCTTT. The rearrangement joins TRBV7-9 to TRBJ1-1; the match to TRBD1 covers 7 bases. Germline-derived CDR1 and CDR2 are SEHNR and FQNEAQ (reference sequence). The J segment lost 0 bases and the V segment lost 4 bases, leaving 5 bases of the junction unmatched. This CDR3 is built from 15 residues.

This clone occurred once. V is TRBV3-1 (or the pseudogene TRBV3-2) and J is TRBJ2-5; 8 bases align to TRBD1. The V gene end was trimmed by 4 bases and the J gene end by 5 bases; junction bases not matched to a gene: 6. This CDR3 spans 14 amino acids. The V gene's germline CDR1 is LGHDT and CDR2 YNNKEL (reference sequence). CDR3 sequence: CASSLGQGQETQYF. In DNA, the CDR3 is TGTGCCAGCAGCCTCGGACAGGGTCAGGAGACCCAGTACTTC.

The genes are TRBV6-5 and TRBJ2-1; 10 bases line up with TRBD2. The trim removed 2 bases at V and 9 bases at J, leaving 10 bases unmatched. Germline CDR1 reads MNHEY; CDR2 reads SVGAGI. The CDR3 length is 16 residues. The CDR3 reads CASSYKPELAGSEQFF. In DNA form, the CDR3 reads TGTGCCAGCAGTTACAAGCCCGAACTAGCGGGGTCTGAGCAGTTCTTC.

The chain recombines TRBV5-6 with TRBJ1-1; D possibly corresponds to TRBD1 (5 bases). Germline assignment: CDR1 SGHDT and CDR2 YYEEEE. The CDR3 is 15 residues long. V lost 0 bases and J lost 6, with 15 bases in between. The CDR3 DNA reads as TGTGCCAGCAGCTTGGAAGGACACGCAGGAGCTGAAGCTTTCTTT. The encoded protein is CASSLEGHAGAEAFF. The full variable domain, completed using reference TRBV5-6 and TRBJ1-1, is DAGVTQSPTHLIKTRGQQVTLRCSPKSGHDTVSWYQQALGQGPQFIFQYYEEEERQRGNFPDRFSGHQFPNYSSELNVNALLLGDSALYLCASSLEGHAGAEAFFGQGTRLTVV.

The chain links TRBV30 to TRBJ1-1; a weak D match, TRBD1 (6 bases). The CDR3 runs 13 residues. Trimming cost V 3 bases and J 6 bases, with 14 bases left between them. Germline assignment: CDR1 GTSNPN and CDR2 SVGIG (reference sequence). The CDR3 sequence: CAWSWGRISEAFF. The CDR3, as DNA: TGTGCCTGGAGCTGGGGGCGTATTTCTGAAGCTTTCTTT.

The rearrangement links TRBV5-1 to TRBJ2-1; 8 nucleotides agree with TRBD2. The CDR3 is made up of 15 amino acids. The germline CDR1 and CDR2 sequences are SGHRS and YFSETQ. Trimming cost V 4 bases and J 7 bases; bases outside gene matches: 10. As DNA, the CDR3 is TGCGCCAGCAGCCGGGGGGGGCGCCCCTCGAATGAGCAGTTCTTC. Translated: CASSRGGRPSNEQFF.

The rearrangement uses TRBV10-3 and TRBJ2-1; 9 nucleotides match TRBD1. CDR1 is ENHRY, CDR2 SYGVKD, per germline. CDR3 size: 17 residues. Losses at the gene ends were 5 bases for V and 8 bases for J; bases not matched to a gene: 16. CDR3: CAISKAIETGGQYEQFF. The CDR3 region has the DNA TGTGCCATCAGTAAAGCGATCGAGACAGGGGGGCAATATGAGCAGTTCTTC.

The chain links TRBV3-1 (or the pseudogene TRBV3-2) to TRBJ1-4; weak D call: TRBD1 (6 bases). CDR3 length equals 12 residues. Trimming removed 4 bases at V and 8 bases at J, with 8 bases between. CDR1 and CDR2 from the germline V gene are LGHDT and YNNKEL (reference sequence). The CDR3 is CASSLTGEKLFF. The CDR3 DNA is TGTGCCAGCAGCCTCACAGGGGAAAAACTGTTTTTT.

CDR3: CASSVGTGVQLFF. In DNA, the CDR3 is TGCGCCAGCAGTGTCGGGACAGGGGTACAACTGTTTTTT. The chain couples TRBV10-2 to TRBJ1-4; 10 bases agree with TRBD1. CDR3 length: 13 amino acids. V lost 4 bases, J lost 12 bases, and 5 bases stayed unmatched. Per germline, CDR1 WSHSY and CDR2 SAAADI.

V and J are TRBV27 and TRBJ2-1, with 9 bases aligning to TRBD2. V shed 5 bases and J 3 bases; nucleotides not matched to a gene: 2. Germline assignment: CDR1 MNHEY and CDR2 SMNVEV (reference sequence). CDR3 length equals 14 residues. CDR3 sequence: CASSLAGYYNEQFF. The DNA for the CDR3 is TGTGCCAGCAGTCTAGCGGGGTACTACAATGAGCAGTTCTTC.

The rearrangement uses TRBV7-2 and TRBJ2-1; 11 nucleotides match TRBD1. Looked up from germline, CDR1 is SGHTA and CDR2 is FQGNSA. The CDR3 covers 16 residues. The ends lost 4 bases at V and 7 bases at J; junction bases unmatched: 9. CDR3 nucleotides: TGTGCCAGCAGCTCAAGGACAGGGGGCGCAGGAAATGAGCAGTTCTTC. Protein: CASSSRTGGAGNEQFF.

The chain recombines TRBV27 with TRBJ2-7; no clear D. CDR1 MNHEY and CDR2 SMNVEV come from the germline V gene (reference sequence). The CDR3 has 15 amino acids. Trimming pared 0 bases from V and 3 bases from J, leaving 12 bases between. The CDR3 is CASSLSGSRYYEQYF. The CDR3 DNA reads as TGTGCCAGCAGTTTATCGGGCAGCAGGTACTACGAGCAGTACTTC.

The genes are TRBV5-1 and TRBJ2-5, with D perhaps matching TRBD2 (6 bases). In germline, CDR1 is SGHRS, CDR2 YFSETQ. This CDR3 has 14 residues. Trimming took 5 bases from V and 5 from J, leaving 16 bases between them. DNA for the CDR3: TGCGCCAGCAGTTCGGGGGTTCTTAGGGAGACCCAGTACTTC. This translates into CASSSGVLRETQYF.

V usage is TRBV19 and J usage is TRBJ1-2, with a weak D call TRBD1 (5 bases). Germline CDR1 and CDR2: LNHDA and SQIVND (reference sequence). The CDR3 has 14 amino acids. V lost 5 bases and J lost 0, with 10 bases in between. CDR3 sequence reads: CASSPDIANYGYTF. For the CDR3, the DNA is TGTGCCAGTAGTCCGGACATCGCTAACTATGGCTACACCTTC.

The chain couples TRBV5-1 to TRBJ2-1; 7 nucleotides agree with TRBD2. CDR3 length equals 17 residues. V was clipped by 0 bases and J by 2 bases; unmatched bases: 8. Germline CDR1 SGHRS, CDR2 YFSETQ. This CDR3 reads CASSLAPPTSPYNEQFF. The CDR3 DNA reads TGCGCCAGCAGCTTGGCCCCACCGACTAGCCCCTACAATGAGCAGTTCTTC.

The genes are TRBV7-8 and TRBJ2-3; TRBD1 matches at 9 bases. J gave up 2 bases and V 4 bases, and 4 bases lay outside the gene matches. This CDR3 has 15 residues. CDR1 and CDR2 from the germline V gene are SGHVS and FQNEAQ. This CDR3 reads CASSSQGANTDTQYF. The CDR3 nucleotides are TGTGCCAGCAGCTCACAGGGGGCAAACACAGATACGCAGTATTTT.

The gene calls are TRBV6-5 and TRBJ1-1; 7 bases map to TRBD1. This CDR3 contains 14 residues. The V and J ends lost 8 bases and 4 bases, in that order; junction bases with no gene match: 10. Germline loops: CDR1 MNHEY, CDR2 SVGAGI. This CDR3 reads CASRITGALTEAFF. In nucleotides, the CDR3 is TGTGCCAGCCGAATTACAGGGGCGCTCACTGAAGCTTTCTTT.

This chain links TRBV18 with TRBJ2-7, with TRBD1 matching 9 bases. The V and J ends lost 3 bases and 6 bases, in that order; junction bases with no gene match: 12. Germline CDR1 KGHSH, CDR2 LQKENI. The CDR3 totals 16 residues. CDR3 residues: CASSPTGTGSLLEQYF. In DNA, the CDR3 is TGTGCCAGCTCACCTACCGGGACAGGGTCATTGCTCGAGCAGTACTTC.

The gene calls are TRBV6-5 and TRBJ2-3, with 12 bases matching TRBD2. Per the germline V gene, CDR1 is MNHEY and CDR2 is SVGAGI. The CDR3 spans 14 residues. Trimming removed 6 bases from V and 10 bases from J; junction bases left unmatched: 8. This CDR3 reads CASRRLAGVDAQYF. The CDR3 DNA reads TGTGCCAGCAGAAGACTAGCGGGAGTTGATGCGCAGTATTTT.

This CDR3 reads CTSSQDHGGEGRQSYNEQFF. In nucleotides, the CDR3 is TGCACCAGCAGCCAAGACCACGGGGGGGAGGGCCGCCAGTCCTACAATGAGCAGTTCTTC. The chain employs TRBV1 and TRBJ2-1; whether TRBD2, the table's D call, matches the DNA was not checked. TRBV1 is a recognized pseudogene. The CDR3 spans 20 residues.

In its sample, this clone was seen once. J is TRBJ2-3 and V is TRBV18; D remains unclear. Germline V gives CDR1 KGHSH, CDR2 LQKENI. V was cut by 0 bases and J by 1 base, with 8 bases left in between. CDR3 length: 15 amino acids. CDR3 DNA sequence: TGTGCCAGCTCACCACCGAACAGACGCACAGATACGCAGTATTTT. This translates into CASSPPNRRTDTQYF.

This chain connects TRBV7-2 to TRBJ2-1; TRBD2 matches 12 bases. Germline values: CDR1 SGHTA, CDR2 FQGNSA. V was pared by 5 bases and J by 9 bases, with 11 bases of the junction left unmatched. The CDR3 contains 16 residues. The CDR3 here is CASSIQLAGGLGEQFF. In DNA, the CDR3 is TGTGCCAGCAGCATCCAACTAGCGGGAGGATTAGGTGAGCAGTTCTTC.

With respect to this clone: The same CDR3 is also encoded by other DNA sequences in this sample. The chain employs TRBV5-1 and TRBJ2-1; 10 bases agree with TRBD1. With V trimmed by 4 bases and J by 8 bases, 6 bases remained unmatched. Germline V gene data show CDR1 as SGHRS and CDR2 as YFSETQ. The CDR3 loop spans 14 amino acids. CDR3 coding DNA: TGCGCCAGCAGCCGGGACAGGGGTATCGATGAGCAGTTCTTC. Translated: CASSRDRGIDEQFF.

The V and J genes are TRBV5-8 and TRBJ1-1, with D possibly being TRBD1 (6 bases). In germline, CDR1 is SGHTS, CDR2 YDEGEE. V lost 1 base to trimming and J lost 0 bases, with 13 bases between them. The CDR3 extends over 16 amino acids. The CDR3 nucleotides read TGTGCCAGCAGCTTGCCCAGGGGACCTATGAACACTGAAGCTTTCTTT. Protein sequence: CASSLPRGPMNTEAFF.

J is TRBJ1-1 and V is TRBV7-8; a weak D match, TRBD1 (6 bases). The CDR3 runs 13 residues. Between the trimmed V and J ends, which lost 6 bases and 4 bases, there was a span of 12 bases. Germline V gene data show CDR1 as SGHVS and CDR2 as FQNEAQ. The CDR3 protein is CASSPIRGTEAFF. CDR3 nucleotide sequence: TGTGCCAGCAGTCCAATCAGGGGCACTGAAGCTTTCTTT.